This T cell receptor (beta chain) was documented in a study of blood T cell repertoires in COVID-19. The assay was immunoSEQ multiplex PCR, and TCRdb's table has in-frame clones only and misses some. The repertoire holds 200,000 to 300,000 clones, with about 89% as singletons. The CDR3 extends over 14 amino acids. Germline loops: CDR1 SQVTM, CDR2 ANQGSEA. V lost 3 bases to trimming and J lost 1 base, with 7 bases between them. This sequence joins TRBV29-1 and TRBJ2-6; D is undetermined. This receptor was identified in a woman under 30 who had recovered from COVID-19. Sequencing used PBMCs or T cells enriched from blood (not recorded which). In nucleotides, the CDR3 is TGCAGCGTTGAGGAGTGGTCTGGGGCCAACGTCCTGACTTTC. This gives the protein CSVEEWSGANVLTF.